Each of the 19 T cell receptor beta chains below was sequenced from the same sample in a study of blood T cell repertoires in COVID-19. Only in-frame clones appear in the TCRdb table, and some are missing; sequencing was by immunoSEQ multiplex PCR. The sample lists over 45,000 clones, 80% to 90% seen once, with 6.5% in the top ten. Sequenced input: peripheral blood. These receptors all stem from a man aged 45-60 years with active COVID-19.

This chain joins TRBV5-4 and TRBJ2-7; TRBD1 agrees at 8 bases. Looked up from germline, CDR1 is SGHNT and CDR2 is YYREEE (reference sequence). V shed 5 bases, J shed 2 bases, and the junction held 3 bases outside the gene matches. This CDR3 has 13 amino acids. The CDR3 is CASRLQGAYEQYF. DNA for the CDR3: TGTGCCAGCAGATTACAGGGGGCCTACGAGCAGTACTTC.

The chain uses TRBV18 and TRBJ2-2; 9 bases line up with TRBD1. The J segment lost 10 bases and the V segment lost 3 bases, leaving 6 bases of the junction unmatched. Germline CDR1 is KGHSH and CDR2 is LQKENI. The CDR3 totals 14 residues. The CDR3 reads CASSPGQGEVELFF. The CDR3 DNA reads TGTGCCAGCTCACCGGGACAGGGAGAAGTGGAGCTGTTTTTT.

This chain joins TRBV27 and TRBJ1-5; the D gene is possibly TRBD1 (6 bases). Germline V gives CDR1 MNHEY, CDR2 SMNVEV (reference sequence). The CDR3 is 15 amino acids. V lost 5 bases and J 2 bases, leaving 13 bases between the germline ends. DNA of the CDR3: TGTGCCAGCAGTAAACAGGGTGGGCGCAATCAGCCCCAGCATTTT. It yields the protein CASSKQGGRNQPQHF.

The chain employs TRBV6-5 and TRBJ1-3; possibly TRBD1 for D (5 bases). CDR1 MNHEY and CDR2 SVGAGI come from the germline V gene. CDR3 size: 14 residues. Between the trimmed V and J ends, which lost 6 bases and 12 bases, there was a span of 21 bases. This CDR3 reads CASSSQDTPPGIYF. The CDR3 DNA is TGTGCCAGCAGCTCACAGGATACTCCCCCAGGCATATATTTT.

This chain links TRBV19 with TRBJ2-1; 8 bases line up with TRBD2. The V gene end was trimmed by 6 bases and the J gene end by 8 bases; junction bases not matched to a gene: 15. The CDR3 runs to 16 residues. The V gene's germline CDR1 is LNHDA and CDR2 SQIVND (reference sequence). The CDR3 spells CASRLAVAGFSDEQFF. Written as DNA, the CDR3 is TGTGCCAGTAGACTAGCGGTAGCCGGATTTAGCGATGAGCAGTTCTTC. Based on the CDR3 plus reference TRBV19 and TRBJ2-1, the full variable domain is DGGITQSPKYLFRKEGQNVTLSCEQNLNHDAMYWYRQDPGQGLRLIYYSQIVNDFQKGDIAEGYSVSREKKESFPLTVTSAQKNPTAFYLCASRLAVAGFSDEQFFGPGTRLTVL.

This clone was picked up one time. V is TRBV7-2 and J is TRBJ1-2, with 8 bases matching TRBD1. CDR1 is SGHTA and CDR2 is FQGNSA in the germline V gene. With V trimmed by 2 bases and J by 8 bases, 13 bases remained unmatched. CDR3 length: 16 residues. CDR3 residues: CASSLHNSDRVDGYTF. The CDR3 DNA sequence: TGTGCCAGCAGCTTACATAACTCGGACAGGGTCGACGGCTACACCTTC.

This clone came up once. The CDR3 DNA follows: TGTGCCTGGAGCCCGGGACTTACTAGCACAGATACGCAGTATTTT. Translation: CAWSPGLTSTDTQYF. This chain joins TRBV30 and TRBJ2-3; tentative D call: TRBD2 (6 bases). Trimming shortened V by 3 bases and J by 0 bases, and 13 bases separated the two germline ends. This CDR3 contains 15 residues. CDR1 and CDR2 (germline): GTSNPN, SVGIG (reference sequence). Complete variable domain (other parts from reference TRBV30 and TRBJ2-3): SQTIHQWPATLVQPVGSPLSLECTVEGTSNPNLYWYRQAAGRGLQLLFYSVGIGQISSEVPQNLSASRPQDRQFILSSKKLLLSDSGFYLCAWSPGLTSTDTQYFGPGTRLTVL.

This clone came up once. CDR3 coding DNA: TGTGCCAGCAGTTACTCGTCGGGGGGAACAGATACGCAGTATTTT. Translated: CASSYSSGGTDTQYF. This chain uses TRBV6-5 with TRBJ2-3, with 7 bases fitting TRBD2. This CDR3 is 15 amino acids long. V shed 0 bases and J 3 bases; nucleotides not matched to a gene: 3. CDR1 and CDR2 from the germline V gene are MNHEY and SVGAGI.

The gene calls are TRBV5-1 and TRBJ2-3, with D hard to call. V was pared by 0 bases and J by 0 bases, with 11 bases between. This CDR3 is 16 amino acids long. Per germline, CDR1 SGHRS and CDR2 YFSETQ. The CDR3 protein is CASSLGAKTSTDTQYF. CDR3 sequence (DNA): TGCGCCAGCAGCTTGGGGGCTAAAACTAGCACAGATACGCAGTATTTT.

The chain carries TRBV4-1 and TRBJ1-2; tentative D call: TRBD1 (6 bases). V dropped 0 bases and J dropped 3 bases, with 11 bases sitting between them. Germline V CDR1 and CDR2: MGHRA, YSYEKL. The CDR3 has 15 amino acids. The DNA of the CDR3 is TGCGCCAGCAGCCAAGATCGCAGGGGAGACTATGGCTACACCTTC. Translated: CASSQDRRGDYGYTF.

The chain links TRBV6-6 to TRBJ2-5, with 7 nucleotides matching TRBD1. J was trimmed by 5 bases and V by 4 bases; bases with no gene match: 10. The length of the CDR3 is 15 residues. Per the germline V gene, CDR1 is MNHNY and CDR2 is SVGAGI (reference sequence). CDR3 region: CASSSPDRDQETQYF. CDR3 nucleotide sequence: TGTGCCAGCAGTTCACCAGACAGGGATCAGGAGACCCAGTACTTC.

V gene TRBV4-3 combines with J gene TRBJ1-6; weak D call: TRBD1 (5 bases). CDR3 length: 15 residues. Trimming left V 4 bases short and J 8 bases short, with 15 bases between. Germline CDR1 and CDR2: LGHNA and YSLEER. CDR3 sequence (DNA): TGCGCCAGCAGCCGGGGGGGTTTTTCCTATTCACCCCTCCACTTT. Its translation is CASSRGGFSYSPLHF.

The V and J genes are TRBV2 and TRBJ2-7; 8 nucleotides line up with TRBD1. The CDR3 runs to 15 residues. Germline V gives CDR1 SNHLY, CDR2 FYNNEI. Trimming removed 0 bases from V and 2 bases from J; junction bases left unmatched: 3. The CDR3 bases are TGTGCCAGCAGTGAAGCGGGGGACAGGCCCTACGAGCAGTACTTC. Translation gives CASSEAGDRPYEQYF.

DNA for the CDR3: TGTGCCAGCTCAAGGGACACGATCTATGGCTACACCTTC. This sequence encodes CASSRDTIYGYTF. The rearrangement uses TRBV18 and TRBJ1-2; perhaps TRBD1 as D (6 bases). Germline CDR1 is KGHSH and CDR2 is LQKENI. Trimming took off 5 bases at V and 4 bases at J, with 11 bases between the two ends. The CDR3 runs to 13 residues. The complete variable domain, with remaining parts taken from reference TRBV18 and TRBJ1-2, reads NAGVMQNPRHLVRRRGQEARLRCSPMKGHSHVYWYRQLPEEGLKFMVYLQKENIIDESGMPKERFSAEFPKEGPSILRIQQVVRGDSAAYFCASSRDTIYGYTFGSGTRLTVV.

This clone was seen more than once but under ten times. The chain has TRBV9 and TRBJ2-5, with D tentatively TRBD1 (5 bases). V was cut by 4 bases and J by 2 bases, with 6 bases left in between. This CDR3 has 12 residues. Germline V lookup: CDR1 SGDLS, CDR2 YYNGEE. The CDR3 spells CASSKGQETQYF. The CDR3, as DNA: TGTGCCAGCAGCAAGGGGCAAGAGACCCAGTACTTC.

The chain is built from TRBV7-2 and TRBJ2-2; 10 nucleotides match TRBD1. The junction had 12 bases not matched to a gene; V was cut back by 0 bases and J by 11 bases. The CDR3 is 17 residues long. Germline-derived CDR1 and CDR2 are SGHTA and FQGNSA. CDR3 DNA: TGTGCCAGCAGCTTAGCGCCGGGACAGGGGCGGCCGGGCGAGCTGTTTTTT. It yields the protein CASSLAPGQGRPGELFF.

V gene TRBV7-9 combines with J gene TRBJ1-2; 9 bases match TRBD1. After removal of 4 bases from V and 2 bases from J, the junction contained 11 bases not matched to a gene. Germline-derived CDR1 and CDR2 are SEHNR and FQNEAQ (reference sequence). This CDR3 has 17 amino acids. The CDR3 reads CASSSPFRGQGNYGYTF. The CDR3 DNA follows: TGTGCCAGCAGCTCACCCTTCAGGGGACAGGGAAACTATGGCTACACCTTC.

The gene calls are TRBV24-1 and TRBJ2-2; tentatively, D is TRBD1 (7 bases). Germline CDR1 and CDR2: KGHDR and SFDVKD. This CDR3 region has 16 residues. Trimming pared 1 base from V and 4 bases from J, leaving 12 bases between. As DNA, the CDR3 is TGTGCCACCAGTGATTTCCGGCAGGGGGGCACCGGGGAGCTGTTTTTT. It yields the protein CATSDFRQGGTGELFF.

CDR3 nucleotides: TGTGCCAGCAGTGAAGCGATCCAGGGGGGCGCTTTCTTT. It is translated as CASSEAIQGGAFF. The rearrangement joins TRBV2 to TRBJ1-1, with 7 bases matching TRBD1. Germline lookup yields CDR1 SNHLY and CDR2 FYNNEI. The V segment lost 0 bases and the J segment 11 bases; nucleotides outside the gene matches: 6. This CDR3 has 13 amino acids.